This T cell receptor beta chain was captured in a study of blood T cell repertoires in COVID-19. Study details: Whether acute or convalescent, the COVID-19 samples came from the United States, Italy and Spain. PBMCs, B-cell-depleted T cells, or T cells provided the cDNA or gDNA that made up the material.

The table lists this clone with a count of one. Original analysis: Scientists estimated how many nucleated cells there were by amplifying reference gene primers. Profiled with immunoSEQ multiplex PCR; TCRdb holds only in-frame clones, not every one. The V and J calls and clone size were taken over from that table, and D and trimming were inferred from the DNA. This table has a few hundred thousand clones, approximately 81% appearing once. Germline lookup yields CDR1 LNHDA and CDR2 SQIVND (reference sequence). V lost 9 bases and J 6 bases, leaving 22 bases between the germline ends. The CDR3 length is 15 residues.

The clonotype comes from a man aged 25-40 years with active or convalescent COVID-19. Sequenced input: peripheral blood. The V call is TRBV19, the J call TRBJ2-3; weak D call: TRBD1 (6 bases). CDR3 coding DNA: TGTGCCAGCAGCGTCACGGACAGCCCAGTGGATACGCAGTATTTT. Translating gives CASSVTDSPVDTQYF.